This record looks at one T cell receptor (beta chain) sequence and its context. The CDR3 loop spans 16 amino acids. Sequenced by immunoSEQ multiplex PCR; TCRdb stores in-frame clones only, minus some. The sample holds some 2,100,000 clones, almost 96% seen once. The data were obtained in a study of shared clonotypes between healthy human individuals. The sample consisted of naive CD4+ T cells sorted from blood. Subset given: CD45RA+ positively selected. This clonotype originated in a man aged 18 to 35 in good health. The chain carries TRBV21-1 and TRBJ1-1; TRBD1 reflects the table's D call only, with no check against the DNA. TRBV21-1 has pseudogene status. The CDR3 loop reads CASSKKTGLMNTEAFF. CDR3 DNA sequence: TGTGCCAGCAGCAAAAAGACAGGGTTGATGAACACTGAAGCTTTCTTT.